This is a list of T cell receptor beta chains from one sample in a study of control samples from healthy donors and cancer patients. Only in-frame clones appear in the TCRdb table, and some are missing; sequencing was by immunoSEQ multiplex PCR. The top ten clones hold about 2.6% of a sample with 100,000 to 150,000 clones, about 93% of them seen once. The sample taken for sequencing was blood. These TCRs come from a man aged 18 to 29 in good health. CDR3s leave out the opening cysteine and the closing phenylalanine or tryptophan. The order of the fields is clone size, J gene, V gene, CDR3 protein. Not all rows give a size; the values are once, few, many and, for expanded clones, a class.

abundance: -
j_gene: TRBJ2-5
v_gene: TRBV30
CDR3aa: AWSDAGTQY

abundance: -
j_gene: TRBJ2-5
v_gene: TRBV5-4
CDR3aa: ASSPTSGVWETQY

abundance: once
j_gene: TRBJ2-7
v_gene: TRBV4-1
CDR3aa: ASSQKESSYEQY

abundance: -
j_gene: TRBJ1-1
v_gene: TRBV18
CDR3aa: ASSPPGGAKNTEAF

abundance: -
j_gene: TRBJ2-7
v_gene: TRBV6-2/TRBV6-3
CDR3aa: ASSYPPDITHEQY

abundance: -
j_gene: TRBJ2-1
v_gene: TRBV25-1
CDR3aa: ASSESGLNNEQF

abundance: -
j_gene: TRBJ1-5
v_gene: TRBV30
CDR3aa: AWGQGVQPQH

abundance: -
j_gene: TRBJ2-1
v_gene: TRBV19
CDR3aa: ASRPGQNRYNEQF

abundance: -
j_gene: TRBJ2-5
v_gene: TRBV7-9
CDR3aa: ASNKQKETQY

abundance: -
j_gene: TRBJ1-1
v_gene: TRBV27
CDR3aa: ASSSNTEAF

abundance: -
j_gene: TRBJ2-3
v_gene: TRBV14
CDR3aa: ASRPGTASFTQY

abundance: -
j_gene: TRBJ1-5
v_gene: TRBV6-1
CDR3aa: ASSERIRPQH

abundance: -
j_gene: TRBJ1-1
v_gene: TRBV30
CDR3aa: AWTDRGRRAF

abundance: -
j_gene: TRBJ2-1
v_gene: TRBV2
CDR3aa: ASKAGGYNEQF

abundance: -
j_gene: TRBJ2-1
v_gene: TRBV5-3
CDR3aa: ARSRNWRPPYNEQF

abundance: -
j_gene: TRBJ2-3
v_gene: TRBV11-3
CDR3aa: ASSFGGPTDTQY

abundance: -
j_gene: TRBJ2-1
v_gene: TRBV27
CDR3aa: ASSLRWYGNNEQF

abundance: -
j_gene: TRBJ2-5
v_gene: TRBV9
CDR3aa: ASSVGQDQETQY

abundance: -
j_gene: TRBJ1-3
v_gene: TRBV18
CDR3aa: ASSPRAGDSGNTIY

abundance: once
j_gene: TRBJ1-1
v_gene: TRBV7-6
CDR3aa: ASSLAWGNRGPNTEAF

abundance: -
j_gene: TRBJ1-4
v_gene: TRBV30
CDR3aa: AWTRGNEKLF

abundance: -
j_gene: TRBJ1-1
v_gene: TRBV11-2
CDR3aa: ASSSGGLSAEAF

abundance: -
j_gene: TRBJ1-2
v_gene: TRBV15
CDR3aa: ATSRDGQTIYGYT

abundance: few
j_gene: TRBJ1-6
v_gene: TRBV2
CDR3aa: ASKRTDNSPLH

abundance: -
j_gene: TRBJ1-5
v_gene: TRBV19
CDR3aa: ASSIGGSNQPQH

abundance: once
j_gene: TRBJ1-4
v_gene: TRBV4-1
CDR3aa: ASSQDTGANEKLF

abundance: -
j_gene: TRBJ2-1
v_gene: TRBV2
CDR3aa: ASSPDPRAYYNEQF

abundance: -
j_gene: TRBJ2-5
v_gene: TRBV3-1/TRBV3-2
CDR3aa: ASSHTETQY

abundance: -
j_gene: TRBJ1-3
v_gene: TRBV27
CDR3aa: AVRTAGNTIY